Presented here are 9 T cell receptor beta chains from one specimen sequenced in a study of blood T cell repertoires in COVID-19. Using immunoSEQ multiplex PCR, the repertoire was profiled, and TCRdb retains in-frame clones only, with some absent. This table holds 210,000 or so clones, 89% found once. The sequenced sample consisted of peripheral blood. The receptors derive from a woman between 40 and 50 years old with acute or convalescent COVID-19.

The chain is built from TRBV5-6 and TRBJ1-2, with 8 bases aligning to TRBD1. Germline V CDR1 and CDR2: SGHDT, YYEEEE. J gave up 4 bases and V 0 bases, and 8 bases lay outside the gene matches. The CDR3 consists of 16 residues. In DNA, the CDR3 is TGTGCCAGCAGCTTGGGGCAGGGGGCGAGGGGCTATGGCTACACCTTC. Its translation: CASSLGQGARGYGYTF.

This clone was observed a single time. V gene TRBV6-5 combines with J gene TRBJ1-1; 7 bases match TRBD1. The CDR3 covers 13 residues. Germline-derived CDR1 and CDR2 are MNHEY and SVGAGI. V lost 2 bases and J lost 7; bases outside the gene matches: 4. The CDR3 protein is CASSYGTGVEAFF. CDR3 DNA sequence: TGTGCCAGCAGTTACGGTACAGGGGTTGAAGCTTTCTTT.

V is TRBV10-3 and J is TRBJ1-1; a weak D match, TRBD1 (6 bases). CDR3 size: 15 residues. Trimming removed 5 bases at V and 1 base at J, with 14 bases between. CDR1 and CDR2 (germline): ENHRY, SYGVKD. As DNA, the CDR3 is TGTGCCATCAGTCCGAATGGGGGCAAGAACACTGAAGCTTTCTTT. It yields the protein CAISPNGGKNTEAFF.

J is TRBJ1-2 and V is TRBV5-6; no reliable D call. With 2 bases removed from V and 0 bases from J, the gap between germline ends came to 8 bases. The germline CDR1 and CDR2 sequences are SGHDT and YYEEEE. There are 14 residues in the CDR3. The CDR3 region is CASSFFEANYGYTF. CDR3 coding DNA: TGTGCCAGCAGCTTTTTCGAGGCTAACTATGGCTACACCTTC.

The chain carries TRBV5-1 and TRBJ1-1; 7 bases are shared with TRBD1. Germline V gene data show CDR1 as SGHRS and CDR2 as YFSETQ. The CDR3 has 15 amino acids. The trim removed 0 bases at V and 3 bases at J, leaving 5 bases unmatched. As DNA, the CDR3 is TGCGCCAGCAGCTTGGCCCCGACAGGGTACACTGAAGCTTTCTTT. It yields the protein CASSLAPTGYTEAFF.

V usage is TRBV14 and J usage is TRBJ1-2, with TRBD1 matching over 12 bases. The germline V gene encodes CDR1 SGHDN and CDR2 FVKESK. CDR3 size: 15 residues. The J segment lost 8 bases and the V segment lost 0 bases, leaving 4 bases of the junction unmatched. The CDR3 nucleotides are TGTGCCAGCAGCCAAGAGGGACAGGGGGCGTACGGCTACACCTTC. Protein sequence: CASSQEGQGAYGYTF. Full variable domain (outside the CDR3, taken from reference TRBV14 and TRBJ1-2): EAGVTQFPSHSVIEKGQTVTLRCDPISGHDNLYWYRRVMGKEIKFLLHFVKESKQDESGMPNNRFLAERTGGTYSTLKVQPAELEDSGVYFCASSQEGQGAYGYTFGSGTRLTVV.

This clone has only a few counts. The V gene is TRBV12-3 or TRBV12-4, the J gene TRBJ2-5; D possibly corresponds to TRBD2 (5 bases). The CDR3 has 13 residues. Between the trimmed V and J ends, which lost 6 bases and 2 bases, there was a span of 10 bases. The CDR3 DNA is TGTGCCAGCAGGGACGGGATTCAAGAGACCCAGTACTTC. Translation gives CASRDGIQETQYF.

The chain uses TRBV6-5 and TRBJ2-1, with a weak D call TRBD1 (6 bases). There are 14 residues in the CDR3. CDR1 is MNHEY and CDR2 is SVGAGI in the germline V gene. V was shortened by 6 bases and J by 0 bases, with 9 bases between the two germline ends. In DNA, the CDR3 is TGTGCCAGCAGGGGGGCGAGCTCCTACAATGAGCAGTTCTTC. Amino acids: CASRGASSYNEQFF.

This clone was observed at least ten times. This rearrangement joins TRBV7-2 to TRBJ1-1, with D possibly matching TRBD1 (5 bases). The V end lost 0 bases, the J end lost 10 bases, and 15 bases lay between the germline ends. Germline values: CDR1 SGHTA, CDR2 FQGNSA. The CDR3 length is 14 residues. CDR3 protein: CASSLAGRVRRAFF. The CDR3 DNA sequence: TGTGCCAGCAGCTTAGCCGGCAGGGTACGAAGAGCTTTCTTT.